The rows below give T cell receptor beta chains drawn from one sample of a study of blood T cell repertoires in COVID-19. The protocol was immunoSEQ multiplex PCR, while the TCRdb copy is restricted to in-frame clones and leaves out a portion. The table includes about 81,000 clones, around 75% detected once. The sample taken for sequencing was peripheral blood. The receptors shown here come from a woman in her forties or fifties with acute or convalescent COVID-19. CDR3s leave out the opening cysteine and the closing phenylalanine or tryptophan. The D gene is left open where the match is weak.

v_gene	j_gene	d_gene	CDR3aa
TRBV6-1	TRBJ1-2	NA	ASSDPGLSYGYT
TRBV10-2	TRBJ2-7	NA	ATHQGYEQY
TRBV12-3/TRBV12-4	TRBJ2-7	NA	ASSRQGGQY
TRBV6-6	TRBJ1-3	NA	ASSYDSISGNTIY
TRBV5-1	TRBJ1-5	NA	ASSLSGDQPQH
TRBV4-1	TRBJ2-1	NA	ASSQDPKGHSYNEQF
TRBV28	TRBJ2-7	TRBD1	ASSGTAFYEQY
TRBV27	TRBJ1-2	NA	ASSLSTGRDGYT
TRBV10-3	TRBJ2-7	TRBD1	AIRKTGTAHEQY
TRBV29-1	TRBJ1-1	NA	SVLATNTEAF
TRBV9	TRBJ2-3	TRBD2	ASSAASGGIDTQY
TRBV29-1	TRBJ2-7	NA	SVRDTYEQY
TRBV7-3	TRBJ1-2	NA	ASSAGGDYGYT
TRBV9	TRBJ2-2	NA	ASSASIGELF
TRBV7-2	TRBJ1-5	TRBD1	ASSLGQGEGNQPQH
TRBV28	TRBJ2-4	NA	AIQERGLGKNIQY
TRBV28	TRBJ1-6	NA	ASSLGQATSPLH
TRBV6-5	TRBJ1-5	NA	ASSYRHEGQPQH
TRBV5-6	TRBJ1-2	NA	ASSPDKGRNYGYT
TRBV11-2	TRBJ1-4	TRBD1	ASSFVRGQGEKLF
TRBV10-3	TRBJ1-2	NA	AIRRGTEVGGYT
TRBV7-9	TRBJ2-3	TRBD1	ASSLEQGAMDTQY
TRBV3-1/TRBV3-2	TRBJ2-3	NA	ASSNPTAAVSTDTQY
TRBV27	TRBJ2-2	NA	ASRKSTGMDTGELF
TRBV10-3	TRBJ1-2	TRBD1	AISLDRGPHGYT
TRBV6-5	TRBJ1-5	TRBD1	ASSLGQGHQPQH
TRBV7-8	TRBJ1-2	TRBD1	ASSLGGTGGGYT
TRBV7-3	TRBJ1-1	NA	ASSYAGREDTEAF
TRBV2	TRBJ2-7	NA	ASSESGLDSYEQY
TRBV7-6	TRBJ1-4	TRBD1	ASSTKEQGAVEKLF
TRBV5-8	TRBJ1-5	TRBD1	ASSLEGDRARTQPQH
TRBV19	TRBJ2-1	TRBD1	ASSIGGQSYNEQF
TRBV30	TRBJ1-1	NA	AWSALSGRDTEAF
TRBV7-9	TRBJ2-5	TRBD1	ASSQGRGQGLQETQY
TRBV30	TRBJ2-7	NA	ACGTPSYEQY
TRBV12-3/TRBV12-4	TRBJ1-5	NA	ASSLAHGQPQH
TRBV19	TRBJ1-2	TRBD1	ASSRDRERGYT
TRBV28	TRBJ1-2	TRBD1	ASGSSGQGHGYT
TRBV12-3/TRBV12-4	TRBJ2-2	NA	ASSFAGTGELF
TRBV20-1	TRBJ1-2	NA	SLYSLYGYT
TRBV5-4	TRBJ2-7	TRBD2	ASSLSGDYEQY
TRBV4-3	TRBJ2-2	NA	ASSQDETANTGELF
TRBV7-3	TRBJ1-2	NA	ASSLTSGTQNYGYT
TRBV5-6	TRBJ1-1	NA	ASSLDYSDREAF
TRBV5-8	TRBJ1-2	NA	ASQDSANYGYT
TRBV6-5	TRBJ1-2	NA	ASISDGPYGYT
TRBV10-1	TRBJ1-3	NA	ASTARPRGVCSGNTIY